A selection of T cell receptor beta chains follows, all from one sample in a study of blood T cell repertoires in COVID-19. TCRdb's copy holds only in-frame clones and misses some; the assay was immunoSEQ multiplex PCR. Of some 99,000 clones listed, approximately 87% are singletons. The sequenced sample consisted of peripheral blood. The source is a woman between 55 and 75 years old with acute or convalescent COVID-19. Each CDR3 is given with its conserved first and last residue. The D gene is left open where the match is weak. Some rows mark clone size as missing; the rest say once, few, many or name a class of expanded clone.

size	D	J	V	DNA	CDR3
-	TRBD1	TRBJ2-4	TRBV19	TGTGCCGTCCAGAAGACAGGGGGTGGCAAAAACATTCAGTACTTC	CAVQKTGGGKNIQYF
-	-	TRBJ1-3	TRBV12-2	TGTGCAAGTCGCCCTGACAGTAGCTCTGGAAACACCATATATTTT	CASRPDSSSGNTIYF
-	TRBD2	TRBJ2-1	TRBV5-6	TGTGCCAGCAACCCGGGAGCGGGGTGGAATGAGCAGTTCTTC	CASNPGAGWNEQFF
-	TRBD1	TRBJ1-5	TRBV18	TGTGCCAGCTCAGTCTCGGTGGCCCAGGGGGGTCGACAGCCCCAGCATTTT	CASSVSVAQGGRQPQHF
-	TRBD1	TRBJ1-4	TRBV19	TGTGCCAGTACCCACAGGGGGCGAGGCGAAAAACTGTTTTTT	CASTHRGRGEKLFF
-	-	TRBJ2-1	TRBV25-1	TGTGCCAGCAGTCTCCGGAGCTCCTACAATGAGCAGTTCTTC	CASSLRSSYNEQFF
-	-	TRBJ2-3	TRBV5-1	TGCGCCAGCAGCCCCGACGGGGGAAGCACAGATACGCAGTATTTT	CASSPDGGSTDTQYF
-	-	TRBJ1-5	TRBV6-4	TGTGCCAGCAGTGACAGGGGGGGAAATCAGCCCCAGCATTTT	CASSDRGGNQPQHF
-	-	TRBJ1-5	TRBV28	TGTGCCAGCAGTTTGGGGCCCGGGCGGATGCCCAATCAGCCCCAGCATTTT	CASSLGPGRMPNQPQHF
-	-	TRBJ2-3	TRBV6-6	TGTGCCAGCAGGGGGCCATCAGATACGCAGTATTTT	CASRGPSDTQYF
-	TRBD1	TRBJ1-2	TRBV6-2/TRBV6-3	TGTGCCAGCAGCAAGACAGGGGGCTATGGCTACACCTTC	CASSKTGGYGYTF
-	-	TRBJ2-1	TRBV7-3	TGTGCCAGCAGCCCCCCGGGGGATGAGCAGTTCTTC	CASSPPGDEQFF
-	TRBD1	TRBJ1-4	TRBV7-9	TGTGCCAGCAGCTCTCAGACAGGGGGCAAAGGAACTAATGAAAAACTGTTTTTT	CASSSQTGGKGTNEKLFF
-	TRBD2	TRBJ2-3	TRBV28	TGTGCCAGCAGTCCCGGGGGAGCGGGAGTGGTAGATACGCAGTATTTT	CASSPGGAGVVDTQYF
-	-	TRBJ2-2	TRBV9	TGTGCCAGCAGCGTAGAGAATAGCCCCGGGGAGCTGTTTTTT	CASSVENSPGELFF
-	-	TRBJ2-7	TRBV18	TGTGCCAGCTCACCGGCAGTGTACGAGCAGTACTTC	CASSPAVYEQYF
-	-	TRBJ1-1	TRBV18	TGTGCCAGCTCACCACACAGGGAGATGAACACTGAAGCTTTCTTT	CASSPHREMNTEAFF
once	TRBD2	TRBJ2-1	TRBV30	TGTGCCTGGCGAGAGCGGGGGGGCATCAATGAGCAGTTCTTC	CAWRERGGINEQFF
-	-	TRBJ1-1	TRBV6-5	TGTGCCAGCAGTTATGGGGGGGCGAGCACTGAAGCTTTCTTT	CASSYGGASTEAFF
-	-	TRBJ2-7	TRBV18	TGTGCCAGCTCAGCTGGAGGGGGCCCATACGAGCAGCACTTC	CASSAGGGPYEQHF
-	TRBD2	TRBJ2-2	TRBV15	TGTGCCACCAGCAGGCCTCCGGGCTTAGTGGGAGGGCCTAACGGGGAGCTGTTTTTT	CATSRPPGLVGGPNGELFF
-	-	TRBJ1-2	TRBV12-3/TRBV12-4	TGTGCCAGCAGCCTAGCCGCTAACTATGGCTACACCTTC	CASSLAANYGYTF
-	TRBD1	TRBJ2-7	TRBV7-9	TGTGCCAGCAGCTTTGGGACAGGGTACGAGCAGTACTTC	CASSFGTGYEQYF
-	-	TRBJ2-1	TRBV5-1	TGCGCCAGCAGGACCGAGGCTGCCTACAATGAGCAGTTCTTC	CASRTEAAYNEQFF
-	TRBD2	TRBJ2-1	TRBV10-1	TGCGCCAGCAGTACCGGGACTAGCGGGAGGGGTGAGCAGTTCTTC	CASSTGTSGRGEQFF
-	TRBD1	TRBJ1-2	TRBV5-1	TGCGCCACCCGGGACAGCTATGGCTACACCTTC	CATRDSYGYTF
-	-	TRBJ1-3	TRBV2	TGTGCCAGCAGTGAGCCCAGGGTTTCCGGAAACACCATATATTTT	CASSEPRVSGNTIYF
-	-	TRBJ1-5	TRBV6-1	TGTGCCAGCAGTGAAGCATCTATTCAGCCCCAGCATTTT	CASSEASIQPQHF
-	TRBD1	TRBJ1-2	TRBV10-3	TGTGCCATCAAGGGGACAGGGTGGGCCTATGGCTACACCTTC	CAIKGTGWAYGYTF
-	-	TRBJ1-5	TRBV10-3	TGTGCCATCAGTGCAGGGGCTCAGCCCCAGCATTTT	CAISAGAQPQHF
once	TRBD2	TRBJ2-3	TRBV7-3	TGTGCCAGCAGCACGGCGGGAGGCACAGATACGCAGTATTTT	CASSTAGGTDTQYF
-	-	TRBJ2-2	TRBV3-1/TRBV3-2	TGTGCCAGCAGCCAAGGGGGCCGGGGGACCACCGGGGAGCTGTTTTTT	CASSQGGRGTTGELFF
-	-	TRBJ1-2	TRBV19	TGTGCCAGTAGCCCCGGCGGGGGTTTCAACTATGGCTACACCTTC	CASSPGGGFNYGYTF
-	-	TRBJ1-2	TRBV5-6	TGTGCCAGCAGCCCAAGGGCCGGGGTTGGCTACACCTTC	CASSPRAGVGYTF
-	TRBD1	TRBJ1-5	TRBV24-1	TGTGCCACCAGTGGGGGACAGATTAATCAGCCCCAGCATTTT	CATSGGQINQPQHF
-	TRBD2	TRBJ2-7	TRBV10-1	TGCGCCAGCAGTGCAGATACTAGCGGAGGATACTCCTACGAGCAGTACTTC	CASSADTSGGYSYEQYF
-	-	TRBJ2-5	TRBV5-6	TGTGCCAGCAGATTTGGACAGCAAGAGACCCAGTACTTC	CASRFGQQETQYF
-	TRBD2	TRBJ2-1	TRBV2	TGTGCCAGCAGTGAGGGCGGGAGTAGCTACAATGAGCAGTTCTTC	CASSEGGSSYNEQFF
-	-	TRBJ2-1	TRBV10-3	TGTGCTTCCGGACCGGGAAATGAGCAGTTCTTC	CASGPGNEQFF
few	TRBD1	TRBJ1-1	TRBV7-8	TGTGCCAGCAGCTTAGGACAGGGTACTGAAGCTTTCTTT	CASSLGQGTEAFF
-	-	TRBJ1-2	TRBV5-5	TGTGCCAGCAGCCGCCTTACCCAACTTAACTATGGCTACACCTTC	CASSRLTQLNYGYTF
few	-	TRBJ2-1	TRBV24-1	TGTGCCACCAGTGAAGCGGGCCCCGCCTCCTACAATGAGCAGTTCTTC	CATSEAGPASYNEQFF
-	TRBD1	TRBJ2-1	TRBV27	TGTGCCAGCAGTTCCCGACAGGGATTACAGTTCTTC	CASSSRQGLQFF
-	-	TRBJ2-7	TRBV3-1/TRBV3-2	TGTGCCAGCTCCCGGGTGGAAAACTCCTACGAGCAGTACTTC	CASSRVENSYEQYF